This TCR beta chain was retrieved from a study of metastatic and nonmetastatic thyroid tumors. Overall study: Repertoires from malignant and benign thyroid patients were compared across blood and tumor or nodule tissue. Broader study findings: Within blood and tumor, benign nodules reportedly had significantly lower TCR beta diversity than malignant thyroid tumors did.

Original processing methods: Between-group CDR3 differences, defined by clinicopathological status, yielded a distant-metastasis classifier for papillary thyroid cancer. TCRdb re-clonotyped the PCR reads through MiXCR. Clone size and V and J calls follow TCRdb, not the original study. This table holds approximately 70,000 clones, just over 4% found once. This clone came up a few times. Its matching antigen is unknown. The CDR3 runs 15 residues. Germline V gene data show CDR1 as SGHRS and CDR2 as YFSETQ. With 3 bases clipped from V and 1 base from J, the junction kept 5 bases outside the gene matches. Not a single patient had been given any form of treatment at any point before undergoing thyroid surgery.

The rearrangement links TRBV5-1 to TRBJ1-1, with 8 bases lining up with TRBD1. The sample taken for sequencing was blood. This sequence originates from a female donor with papillary thyroid cancer or a benign thyroid nodule (not recorded which). Some clones in this sample may be carry-over from other donors' samples. The CDR3 region is CASSSGGSRNTEAFF. CDR3 sequence (DNA): TGCGCCAGCAGCTCAGGGGGCTCGAGGAACACTGAAGCTTTCTTT.